This T cell receptor beta chain was identified in a study of blood T cell repertoires in COVID-19. Study information: Samples of COVID-19 (acute and convalescent) were obtained from the United States, Italy and Spain. PBMCs, B-cell-depleted T cells, or T cells provided the cDNA or gDNA that made up the material.

This CDR3 has 13 residues. Germline V CDR1 and CDR2: SNHLY, FYNNEI. Trimming removed 5 bases from V and 3 bases from J, with 10 bases in between. Under the authors' procedure: It was from reference gene primer amplification that nucleated cell counts were estimated. TCRdb's copy holds only in-frame clones and misses some; the assay was immunoSEQ multiplex PCR. V and J calls and clone size are as listed in that table; D and trimming were resolved from the DNA. The sample includes around 170,000 clones, about nine tenths of them seen just once. This TCR derives from a man aged 55-75 years with acute or convalescent COVID-19. The J gene is TRBJ1-1, the V gene TRBV2, with D perhaps TRBD1 (5 bases). Material for sequencing was peripheral blood. The chain's CDR3 is CASSLTGYTEAFF. Written as DNA, the CDR3 is TGTGCCAGCAGTCTCACAGGCTACACTGAAGCTTTCTTT.